This T cell receptor (beta chain) originates from a study of T cells in Graves' hyperthyroidism and ophthalmopathy. RNA transcripts provided the source from which TCR beta CDR3 regions were amplified. Carried out on the TCR CDR3, a first-round RT-PCR used the HTBI primer set. MiXCR, applied by TCRdb to the multiplex PCR reads, yields one record per CDR3 protein. The data show some 720,000 distinct CDR3 sequences, 16% seen once. This CDR3 is built from 14 residues. CDR1 and CDR2 from the germline V gene are SGHDN and FVKESK. Trimming stripped 2 bases from V and 5 bases from J, with 11 bases between. A note on this clonotype: What it binds is unknown.

Whole-study results and caveats: Most thyroid clonotypes expanded above 0.001 were also detected in blood.

The sample comprised blood. This chain connects TRBV14 to TRBJ2-3; D might be TRBD2 (5 bases). This receptor was identified in a man younger than 35 with Graves' hyperthyroidism. This CDR3 is CASSQLAGGDTQYF. Written as DNA, the CDR3 is TGTGCCAGCAGCCAATTGGCGGGCGGAGATACGCAGTATTTT.